The 14 T cell receptor beta chains listed next were all sequenced from one sample in a study of cytomegalovirus exposure and HLA in healthy donors. Profiling relied on immunoSEQ multiplex PCR, and the TCRdb table lists in-frame clones only, not all of them. The sample shows about 260,000 clones, about 92% of them seen only once. The sample taken for sequencing was PBMCs. These receptors all stem from a woman in her twenties or thirties in good health and CMV-seronegative.

This chain links TRBV5-6 with TRBJ1-1; maybe TRBD1 (6 bases). In germline, CDR1 is SGHDT, CDR2 YYEEEE. Trimming pared 2 bases from V and 0 bases from J, leaving 8 bases between. This CDR3 spans 14 amino acids. The DNA for the CDR3 is TGTGCCAGCAGCTTCGGACAGATGAACACTGAAGCTTTCTTT. Protein: CASSFGQMNTEAFF.

This chain joins TRBV5-1 and TRBJ2-6; 8 bases align to TRBD1. Germline CDR1 and CDR2: SGHRS and YFSETQ. The trim removed 4 bases at V and 0 bases at J, leaving 12 bases unmatched. The CDR3 runs 19 residues. CDR3 protein: CASSPWSRGRNSGANVLTF. CDR3 nucleotide sequence: TGCGCCAGCAGCCCTTGGAGCAGGGGGCGAAACTCTGGGGCCAACGTCCTGACTTTC.

In the case of this clone: Germline and junction disagree at one end, which may indicate a read error. This rearrangement joins TRBV25-1 to TRBJ2-1; 9 nucleotides align to TRBD2. This CDR3 region has 18 residues. Germline CDR1 is MGHDK and CDR2 is SYGVNS. The DNA of the CDR3 is TGTGCCAGCAATGAAGGTGCTAGCGGGGCACTCTCCTACAATGAGCAGTTCTTC. Translated: CASNEGASGALSYNEQFF.

The V and J genes are TRBV10-2 and TRBJ2-7; D ambiguous. Trimming stripped 2 bases from V and 3 bases from J, with 2 bases between. CDR1 and CDR2 (germline): WSHSY, SAAADI. The CDR3 has 11 amino acids. CDR3 protein: CASSEVYEQYF. CDR3 sequence (DNA): TGCGCCAGCAGTGAGGTCTACGAGCAGTACTTC.

The gene calls are TRBV12-2 and TRBJ2-7. TRBV12-2 is a pseudogene. The CDR3 totals 16 residues. The CDR3 is CASRSSSPRPSYEQYF. In DNA form, the CDR3 reads TGTGCAAGTCGCTCGTCATCCCCGAGACCTTCCTACGAGCAGTACTTC.

The rearrangement uses TRBV10-3 and TRBJ2-1, with D perhaps given as TRBD1 or TRBD2 (5 bases each). This CDR3 is 14 amino acids long. With 3 bases removed from V and 5 bases from J, the gap between germline ends came to 11 bases. CDR1 is ENHRY, CDR2 SYGVKD, per germline. The CDR3: CAISEAGTNNEQFF. CDR3 DNA sequence: TGTGCCATCAGTGAAGCCGGGACCAACAATGAGCAGTTCTTC.

This chain connects TRBV4-3 to TRBJ2-1; no firm D call. The length of the CDR3 is 17 residues. Trimming shortened V by 0 bases and J by 2 bases, and 14 bases separated the two germline ends. Germline CDR1 reads LGHNA; CDR2 reads YSLEER. CDR3 nucleotides: TGCGCCAGCAGCCAAGAGTCGGTCCCTCGACCCTACAATGAGCAGTTCTTC. Amino acid sequence: CASSQESVPRPYNEQFF.

The chain couples TRBV15 to TRBJ2-1; D is tentatively TRBD1 or TRBD2 (5 bases each). From germline, CDR1 is LNHNV and CDR2 YYDKDF (reference sequence). The V end was cut by 0 bases, the J end by 15 bases, with 12 bases between. The length of the CDR3 is 12 residues. This CDR3 is CATSRDLGTRFF. The CDR3 DNA follows: TGTGCCACCAGCAGAGATCTGGGGACGAGGTTCTTC.

The chain uses TRBV28 and TRBJ2-7, with D perhaps matching TRBD1 or TRBD2 (6 bases each). V was clipped by 2 bases and J by 3 bases, with 14 bases between them. This CDR3 is built from 15 residues. The germline CDR1 and CDR2 sequences are MDHEN and SYDVKM. CDR3 DNA: TGTGCCAGCAGTTTAAGGGGGGTTCTTATCTACGAGCAGTACTTC. Translation: CASSLRGVLIYEQYF.

The chain recombines TRBV27 with TRBJ2-1; no clear D. This CDR3 region has 11 residues. Per the germline V gene, CDR1 is MNHEY and CDR2 is SMNVEV (reference sequence). V lost 1 base and J 10 bases, leaving 5 bases between the germline ends. CDR3 loop: CASSLYEEQFF. The CDR3 nucleotides read TGTGCCAGCAGTTTATATGAGGAGCAGTTCTTC.

V usage is TRBV4-2 and J usage is TRBJ1-5; possible D gene TRBD1, 5 bases. V dropped 1 base and J dropped 7 bases, with 14 bases sitting between them. This CDR3 region has 15 residues. Looked up from germline, CDR1 is LGHNA and CDR2 is YNFKEQ. CDR3 sequence: CASSQATGARQPQHF. CDR3 coding DNA: TGTGCCAGCAGCCAAGCGACCGGGGCTAGGCAGCCCCAGCATTTT.

This clone occurred once. CDR3 DNA sequence: TGTGCCAGCAGTGAAGGCGGGGAGCTGTTTTTT. Its translation: CASSEGGELFF. The chain carries TRBV25-1 and TRBJ2-2; D remains unclear. The CDR3 runs 11 residues. Per the germline V gene, CDR1 is MGHDK and CDR2 is SYGVNS. The V gene lost 2 bases and the J gene lost 7 bases, with 2 bases spanning the gap.

This chain connects TRBV25-1 to TRBJ2-1; TRBD1 matches 7 bases. The CDR3 is 17 residues long. V lost 5 bases, J lost 1 base, and 11 bases stayed unmatched. From germline, CDR1 is MGHDK and CDR2 SYGVNS. The CDR3 DNA sequence: TGTGCCAGCAGTCCCCACCCCAACAGGGGATCCTACAATGAGCAGTTCTTC. Its translation: CASSPHPNRGSYNEQFF. The whole variable domain, filled in from reference TRBV25-1 and TRBJ2-1, reads EADIYQTPRYLVIGTGKKITLECSQTMGHDKMYWYQQDPGMELHLIHYSYGVNSTEKGDLSSESTVSRIRTEHFPLTLESARPSHTSQYLCASSPHPNRGSYNEQFFGPGTRLTVL.

The chain links TRBV19 to TRBJ1-2; 9 bases fit TRBD1. Trimming cost V 5 bases and J 3 bases; bases outside gene matches: 10. The CDR3 runs to 16 residues. From germline, CDR1 is LNHDA and CDR2 SQIVND (reference sequence). For the CDR3, the DNA is TGTGCCAGTAGTCCGACCGGGACAGGGAGTTACTATGGCTACACCTTC. This codes for CASSPTGTGSYYGYTF. Complete variable domain (other parts from reference TRBV19 and TRBJ1-2): DGGITQSPKYLFRKEGQNVTLSCEQNLNHDAMYWYRQDPGQGLRLIYYSQIVNDFQKGDIAEGYSVSREKKESFPLTVTSAQKNPTAFYLCASSPTGTGSYYGYTFGSGTRLTVV.